This T cell receptor beta chain was observed in a study of blood T cells in healthy people across ages. Together with a sample-barcoded 5' primer, a J-beta primer mix was included in a second PCR lasting 7 to 11 cycles. TCRdb passed the 5' RACE reads through MiXCR, listing each CDR3 protein once. Of 800,000 to 900,000 distinct CDR3 sequences listed, roughly 60% are singletons. Regarding this clonotype: Its target is unknown.

The study's findings and limits: A roughly linear age-dependent decrease characterized TCR beta diversity per million T cells. Diversity estimated from one million T cells was considered an underestimate.

Between the trimmed V and J ends, which lost 3 bases and 6 bases, there was a span of 18 bases. The CDR3 loop spans 17 amino acids. The V gene's germline CDR1 is MNHNS and CDR2 SASEGT. The rearrangement links TRBV6-1 to TRBJ1-6; a weak D match, TRBD1 (5 bases). The clonotype was recovered from a man aged 30 to 39 in good health. Specimen: blood. CDR3 nucleotide sequence: TGTGCCAGCAGTGATGTTCCGGGGGTGCGAGCTAATTCACCCCTCCACTTT. Protein sequence: CASSDVPGVRANSPLHF.